This TCR beta chain came from a study of cytomegalovirus exposure and HLA in healthy donors. This clone occurred a few times. Its antigen is unidentified. Study-wide findings and caveats: In vitro experiments confirmed that a few CMV-associated chains were specific for CMV antigens.

Germline-derived CDR1 and CDR2 are SGHRS and YFSETQ. V dropped 0 bases and J dropped 2; count of bases not matched to a gene: 6. The length of the CDR3 is 16 residues. Researchers ran the PCR with 60 Vbeta and 13 Jbeta primers. Assay: immunoSEQ multiplex PCR; the TCRdb copy retains only in-frame clones and omits some. The sample yields over 100,000 clones, 55% to 65% seen once. This clonotype was obtained from a man aged 35 to 55 in good health and CMV-seropositive. The sequencing input was PBMCs. This chain links TRBV5-1 with TRBJ2-3; 7 nucleotides line up with TRBD2. The CDR3 region has the DNA TGCGCCAGCAGCTTGGTCGGGACTACTATCACAGATACGCAGTATTTT. It is translated as CASSLVGTTITDTQYF. Variable domain in full (rest from reference TRBV5-1 and TRBJ2-3): KAGVTQTPRYLIKTRGQQVTLSCSPISGHRSVSWYQQTPGQGLQFLFEYFSETQRNKGNFPGRFSGRQFSNSRSEMNVSTLELGDSALYLCASSLVGTTITDTQYFGPGTRLTVL.